The next 16 T cell receptor beta chains were all read from a single sample in a study of blood T cell repertoires in COVID-19. Assay: immunoSEQ multiplex PCR; the TCRdb copy retains only in-frame clones and omits some. This repertoire shows 120,000 to 150,000 clones, around 80% found once; its top ten account for 3.5% to 4.5%. Specimen: peripheral blood. These receptor sequences come from a man in his sixties with acute or convalescent COVID-19.

The V and J genes are TRBV3-1 (or the pseudogene TRBV3-2) and TRBJ2-3; 13 bases are a match to TRBD2. V was pared by 6 bases and J by 3 bases, with 6 bases of the junction left unmatched. Germline CDR1 reads LGHDT; CDR2 reads YNNKEL (reference sequence). This CDR3 has 16 amino acids. As DNA, the CDR3 is TGTGCCAGCAGTCGGACTAGCGGGAGCGGTACAGATACGCAGTATTTT. Protein sequence: CASSRTSGSGTDTQYF.

V and J are TRBV24-1 and TRBJ2-2; possible D gene TRBD1, 6 bases. CDR1 is KGHDR, CDR2 SFDVKD, per germline. The CDR3 extends over 14 amino acids. V lost 10 bases and J lost 1, with 12 bases in between. CDR3 sequence reads: CATGPGVNTGELFF. The CDR3 DNA follows: TGTGCCACGGGCCCAGGGGTGAACACCGGGGAGCTGTTTTTT.

The sample holds one count of this clone. At one end, the junction sequence differs from germline, possibly due to a read error. This chain joins TRBV7-2 and TRBJ2-7; the D gene is possibly TRBD1 (6 bases). The CDR3 consists of 14 residues. The germline CDR1 and CDR2 sequences are SGHTA and FQGNSA. CDR3 nucleotides: TGTGCCAGCAGCTTAAGGGGGACCTCCGACGAGCAGTACTTC. Amino acid sequence: CASSLRGTSDEQYF.

V gene TRBV28 combines with J gene TRBJ2-5; TRBD2 agrees at 8 bases. Germline V gives CDR1 MDHEN, CDR2 SYDVKM. The V and J ends lost 7 bases and 5 bases, in that order; junction bases with no gene match: 6. This CDR3 comprises 13 residues. The CDR3 sequence: CASNTGGGETQYF. CDR3 coding DNA: TGTGCCAGCAATACGGGAGGGGGGGAGACCCAGTACTTC.

This clone was picked up one time. V gene TRBV18 combines with J gene TRBJ2-3, with 10 positions matching TRBD1. The ends lost 0 bases at V and 4 bases at J; junction bases unmatched: 4. CDR1 KGHSH and CDR2 LQKENI come from the germline V gene. CDR3 length equals 16 residues. The CDR3 sequence: CASSPPTGGLADTQYF. The CDR3, as DNA: TGTGCCAGCTCACCACCGACAGGGGGCCTCGCAGATACGCAGTATTTT.

With respect to this clone: The sample has other DNA sequences that encode this CDR3 too. The rearrangement joins TRBV12-3 or TRBV12-4 to TRBJ2-5; 9 bases are a match to TRBD2. The CDR3 covers 13 residues. V lost 3 bases and J lost 5; bases outside the gene matches: 1. The CDR3 here is CASSLAGGETQYF. The CDR3 DNA follows: TGTGCCAGCAGTTTGGCGGGAGGGGAGACCCAGTACTTC.

This chain connects TRBV4-3 to TRBJ1-2; the D gene is possibly TRBD1 (5 bases). V lost 4 bases and J lost 7, with 16 bases in between. The germline V gene encodes CDR1 LGHNA and CDR2 YSLEER. The CDR3 extends over 14 amino acids. The CDR3, as DNA: TGCGCCAGCAGCCGCACTCGGGGGTTGGGTGGCTACACCTTC. This sequence encodes CASSRTRGLGGYTF.

This clone turned up a few times. The chain combines TRBV29-1 with TRBJ1-1; 7 nucleotides line up with TRBD1. V lost 4 bases, J lost 6 bases, and 8 bases stayed unmatched. Looked up from germline, CDR1 is SQVTM and CDR2 is ANQGSEA. This CDR3 spans 13 amino acids. The CDR3 sequence: CSVGQGWGAEAFF. The CDR3 DNA reads TGCAGCGTTGGACAGGGTTGGGGTGCTGAAGCTTTCTTT.

In nucleotides, the CDR3 is TGTGCCAGCAGCTGGACAGGGGATACTGAAGCTTTCTTT. Protein sequence: CASSWTGDTEAFF. V is TRBV7-2 and J is TRBJ1-1; 9 bases are shared with TRBD1. The CDR3 covers 13 residues. Unmatched junction bases numbered 2, after V lost 4 bases and J lost 5 bases. Germline CDR1 and CDR2: SGHTA and FQGNSA.

The chain recombines TRBV5-4 with TRBJ2-2; TRBD2 matches at 11 bases. This CDR3 spans 16 amino acids. Germline CDR1 is SGHNT and CDR2 is YYREEE (reference sequence). The V gene end was trimmed by 0 bases and the J gene end by 5 bases; junction bases not matched to a gene: 3. Here the CDR3 reads CASSLDLAGGTGELFF. DNA of the CDR3: TGTGCCAGCAGCTTGGATTTAGCGGGAGGGACCGGGGAGCTGTTTTTT.

J is TRBJ2-5 and V is TRBV28; D unclear. Germline V gene lookup returns CDR1 MDHEN and CDR2 SYDVKM. The CDR3 loop spans 11 amino acids. Trimming removed 4 bases from V and 9 bases from J, with 9 bases in between. The CDR3 spells CASSSSRSQYF. Here the CDR3 DNA reads TGTGCCAGCAGTTCTTCCAGGTCCCAGTACTTC.

The chain recombines TRBV5-1 with TRBJ1-2; TRBD1 agrees at 7 bases. Germline CDR1 SGHRS, CDR2 YFSETQ. V shed 4 bases and J 8 bases; nucleotides not matched to a gene: 8. The CDR3 is 13 residues long. The CDR3 here is CASSPGTEKGYTF. DNA for the CDR3: TGCGCCAGCAGCCCTGGGACAGAAAAAGGCTACACCTTC.

This clone showed up just once. The rearrangement uses TRBV19 and TRBJ1-2, with 9 bases that match TRBD1. CDR3 length: 16 residues. V was pared by 1 base and J by 2 bases, with 5 bases of the junction left unmatched. Per the germline V gene, CDR1 is LNHDA and CDR2 is SQIVND (reference sequence). Here the CDR3 reads CASSIGGTGSNYGYTF. CDR3 nucleotide sequence: TGTGCCAGTAGTATAGGCGGGACAGGGAGCAACTATGGCTACACCTTC.

The rearrangement uses TRBV27 and TRBJ2-1; D is unresolved. Deletions cut 6 bases from V and 2 bases from J, with 11 bases between. The length of the CDR3 is 14 residues. Germline V CDR1 and CDR2: MNHEY, SMNVEV (reference sequence). CDR3 residues: CASSEAPAYNEQFF. The CDR3 coding sequence is TGTGCCAGCAGCGAAGCCCCGGCCTACAATGAGCAGTTCTTC.

This chain joins TRBV6-1 and TRBJ1-3; no clear D. The V and J ends lost 1 base and 2 bases respectively, with 15 bases between them. Per the germline V gene, CDR1 is MNHNS and CDR2 is SASEGT. The CDR3 has 17 residues. CDR3 DNA sequence: TGTGCCAGCAGTGAAGGAATCGGCGCGGAGGCTGGAAACACCATATATTTT. This encodes CASSEGIGAEAGNTIYF.

DNA for the CDR3: TGTGCCAGTAGGTCTAGCGGAGGATCCTACGAGCAGTACTTC. Translating it yields CASRSSGGSYEQYF. The V call is TRBV19, the J call TRBJ2-7, with 7 positions matching TRBD2. J lost 1 base, V lost 6 bases, and 6 bases had no gene match. Looked up from germline, CDR1 is LNHDA and CDR2 is SQIVND (reference sequence). This CDR3 contains 14 residues.